The clone carrying this T cell receptor beta chain was seen many times. Its antigen is unknown. This sample is drawn from a study of glioma-infiltrating T cells. Study-level points and caveats: Very few CDR3 sequences were shared between tissue and blood. Tissue-blood divergence was below expectation in non-neoplastic patients, above in gliomas.

Germline V CDR1 and CDR2: SQVTM, ANQGSEA. With V trimmed by 5 bases and J by 2 bases, 4 bases remained unmatched. The CDR3 extends over 15 amino acids. TCR alpha and beta CDR3 regions were amplified from RNA using iRepertoire nested multiplex PCR. For one-step reverse transcription and amplification, roughly 95-400 ng of tissue mRNA or PBMC total RNA was used. One entry per CDR3 protein, called by TCRdb with MiXCR from the multiplex PCR reads. The sample lists approximately 110,000 distinct CDR3 sequences; 20% to 25% were seen once. Sequencing was done on a sample of glioma tissue, nonneoplastic brain tissue, or PBMCs (not recorded which). The rearrangement joins TRBV29-1 to TRBJ2-3, with 13 bases matching TRBD2. The receptor was isolated from a human donor with low-grade glioma or glioblastoma, undergoing nonglioma brain surgery, or in good health (not recorded which). The DNA of the CDR3 is TGCAGCGTTTGGGGGACTAGCGGGATCACAGATACGCAGTATTTT. Its protein is CSVWGTSGITDTQYF.